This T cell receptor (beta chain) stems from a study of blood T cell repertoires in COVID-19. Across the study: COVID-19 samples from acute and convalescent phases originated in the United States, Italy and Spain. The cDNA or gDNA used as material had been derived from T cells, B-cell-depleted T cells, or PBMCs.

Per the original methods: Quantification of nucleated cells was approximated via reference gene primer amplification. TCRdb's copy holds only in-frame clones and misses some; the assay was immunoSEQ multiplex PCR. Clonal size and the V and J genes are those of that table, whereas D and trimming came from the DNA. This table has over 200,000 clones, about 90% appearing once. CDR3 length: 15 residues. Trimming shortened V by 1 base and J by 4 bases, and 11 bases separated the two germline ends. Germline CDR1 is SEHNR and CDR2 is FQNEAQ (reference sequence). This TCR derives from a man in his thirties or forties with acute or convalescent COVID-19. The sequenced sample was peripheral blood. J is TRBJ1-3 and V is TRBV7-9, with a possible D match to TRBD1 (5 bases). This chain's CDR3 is CASSLDSGPGNTIYF. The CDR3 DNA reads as TGTGCCAGCAGCTTAGATTCAGGGCCGGGAAACACCATATATTTT.